The 23 T cell receptor beta chains presented below share a single source sample, sequenced in a study of human T cells and chemical hapten exposure. MiXCR, run by TCRdb on the RACE reads, gives a single entry per CDR3 protein. This repertoire shows some 74,000 distinct CDR3 sequences, roughly 13% found once; its top ten account for around 5.8%. Described time point: patch test 3, about 24 weeks after DPC sensitization. Specified treatment: therapeutic diphenylcyclopropenone sensitization with weekly scalp DPC. The sequencing used whole blood, collected in connection with sensitization to the hapten diphenylcyclopropenone (DPC). The source of these receptors is a woman between 45 and 65 years old with alopecia areata. Some clones in this sample may be carry-over from other donors' samples.

Concerning this clonotype itself: No DNA is shown, since the ends of the CDR3 on it are uncertain; the CDR3 is the one TCRdb lists. The genes are TRBV7-5 and TRBJ1-1. TRBV7-5 is a pseudogene segment. Termini included, the CDR3 measures 16 amino acids. Here the CDR3 reads CISVLPGGFMNTEAFF.

At least ten counts were recorded for this clonotype. The chain carries TRBV28 and TRBJ1-1, with 8 bases identical to TRBD1. Trimming cost V 2 bases and J 1 base; bases outside gene matches: 6. Germline CDR1 and CDR2: MDHEN and SYDVKM. The CDR3 consists of 16 residues. The CDR3 DNA sequence: TGTGCCAGCAGTTTAAACATAGGGACAGGGAACACTGAAGCTTTCTTT. Translation gives CASSLNIGTGNTEAFF.

This chain joins TRBV5-4 and TRBJ2-1; 11 bases align to TRBD1. CDR3 size: 15 residues. Trimming took 3 bases from V and 7 from J; bases not matched to a gene: 6. Germline V gene data show CDR1 as SGHNT and CDR2 as YYREEE (reference sequence). Written as DNA, the CDR3 is TGTGCCAGCAGCTCCGGACAGGGGGCGCAGAATGAGCAGTTCTTC. Translating gives CASSSGQGAQNEQFF.

There are many counts of this clonotype. The chain employs TRBV7-3 and TRBJ1-2; no reliable D call. Germline V gives CDR1 SGHTA, CDR2 FQGTGA. This CDR3 contains 15 residues. V lost 5 bases and J 4 bases, leaving 17 bases between the germline ends. The CDR3 loop reads CASSPYSGSVYGYTF. CDR3 coding DNA: TGTGCCAGCAGCCCGTACTCCGGATCGGTCTATGGCTACACCTTC.

About this clonotype itself: The junction departs from the called germline gene at one end, perhaps through a read error. The gene calls are TRBV20-1 and TRBJ2-1; no clear D. Germline V gives CDR1 DFQATT, CDR2 SNEGSKA (reference sequence). This CDR3 has 13 residues. The DNA for the CDR3 is TGCAGTGCCATCCCACCCATAGACAATGAGCAGCTCTTC. As protein: CSAIPPIDNEQLF.

This rearrangement joins TRBV5-1 to TRBJ1-6; tentative D call: TRBD1 (6 bases). The CDR3 consists of 15 residues. Germline values: CDR1 SGHRS, CDR2 YFSETQ. Trimming shortened V by 1 base and J by 9 bases, and 14 bases separated the two germline ends. In nucleotides, the CDR3 is TGCGCCAGCAGCTTGTATACAGGGCTTAGTTCACCCCTCCACTTT. Residues: CASSLYTGLSSPLHF.

V usage is TRBV2 and J usage is TRBJ2-2; 13 bases align to TRBD2. The CDR3 runs 17 residues. Germline loops: CDR1 SNHLY, CDR2 FYNNEI. J lost 5 bases, V lost 6 bases, and 9 bases had no gene match. The CDR3 DNA reads as TGTGCCAGCAGCGCTAGAAGACTAGCGGGAGGTACCGGGGAGCTGTTTTTT. The encoded protein is CASSARRLAGGTGELFF.

This clonotype showed up many times. V is TRBV20-1 and J is TRBJ2-7; either TRBD1 or TRBD2 may supply D (5 bases each). Germline CDR1 and CDR2: DFQATT and SNEGSKA (reference sequence). This CDR3 has 12 residues. The V and J ends lost 1 base and 6 bases respectively, with 10 bases between them. DNA of the CDR3: TGCAGTGCTAGAGGGGGGTGGGCCGAGCAGTACTTC. Protein: CSARGGWAEQYF.

The chain combines TRBV20-1 with TRBJ2-3, with 7 bases fitting TRBD2. The ends lost 4 bases at V and 2 bases at J; junction bases unmatched: 9. This CDR3 has 15 residues. CDR1 and CDR2 (germline): DFQATT, SNEGSKA (reference sequence). CDR3 protein: CSANFLAAFTDTQYF. CDR3 coding DNA: TGCAGTGCTAATTTTCTAGCGGCCTTCACAGATACGCAGTATTTT.

This clonotype was recorded many times. V usage is TRBV19 and J usage is TRBJ2-2; D ambiguous. V was pared by 5 bases and J by 6 bases, with 16 bases between. The germline gives CDR1 LNHDA, CDR2 SQIVND (reference sequence). The CDR3 consists of 15 residues. CDR3 nucleotide sequence: TGTGCCAGTAGTTCATTGGCCATCTCGGCCGGGGAGCTGTTTTTT. Residues: CASSSLAISAGELFF. Full variable domain (outside the CDR3, taken from reference TRBV19 and TRBJ2-2): DGGITQSPKYLFRKEGQNVTLSCEQNLNHDAMYWYRQDPGQGLRLIYYSQIVNDFQKGDIAEGYSVSREKKESFPLTVTSAQKNPTAFYLCASSSLAISAGELFFGEGSRLTVL.

The chain links TRBV5-6 to TRBJ2-1; the D gene is possibly TRBD2 (5 bases). V was pared by 1 base and J by 10 bases, with 6 bases between. Per germline, CDR1 SGHDT and CDR2 YYEEEE. The CDR3 spans 11 residues. The CDR3 nucleotides are TGTGCCAGCAGCTTGAGCGGAGAGCAGTTCTTC. As protein: CASSLSGEQFF.

The chain uses TRBV9 and TRBJ2-1, with 8 bases aligning to TRBD2. CDR3 size: 15 residues. The V gene's germline CDR1 is SGDLS and CDR2 YYNGEE. Trimming took 1 base from V and 5 from J; bases not matched to a gene: 5. The CDR3 is CASSVSSGINNEQFF. CDR3 sequence (DNA): TGTGCCAGCAGCGTAAGTAGCGGGATAAACAATGAGCAGTTCTTC.

CDR3: CASSEEGQGYGYTF. CDR3 DNA sequence: TGTGCCAGCAGTGAAGAGGGACAGGGCTATGGCTACACCTTC. This rearrangement joins TRBV2 to TRBJ1-2; 9 nucleotides agree with TRBD1. Germline CDR1 SNHLY, CDR2 FYNNEI. This CDR3 contains 14 residues. Losses at the gene ends were 1 base for V and 4 bases for J; bases not matched to a gene: 1.

The genes are TRBV6-5 and TRBJ2-2; the D gene could be TRBD1 or TRBD2 (7 bases each). CDR3 size: 15 residues. Germline V gene lookup returns CDR1 MNHEY and CDR2 SVGAGI. Trimming took off 6 bases at V and 5 bases at J, with 16 bases between the two ends. In DNA, the CDR3 is TGTGCCAGCAGCAGGGGGGACTACTGGACCGGGGAGCTGTTTTTT. Amino acids: CASSRGDYWTGELFF.

This chain uses TRBV10-3 with TRBJ1-1; TRBD1 matches 9 bases. V shed 5 bases and J 0 bases; nucleotides not matched to a gene: 13. Germline V gene lookup returns CDR1 ENHRY and CDR2 SYGVKD. This CDR3 contains 18 residues. CDR3 amino acids: CAISRAGTGTIMNTEAFF. CDR3 sequence (DNA): TGTGCCATCAGTCGAGCCGGGACAGGGACGATTATGAACACTGAAGCTTTCTTT.

A few counts support this clonotype. The CDR3 ends on some other residue instead of the conserved phenylalanine or tryptophan, so this is likely a read error. The rearrangement uses TRBV29-1 and TRBJ2-1; D unresolved. V shed 5 bases and J shed 9 bases, with 14 bases lying between them. The length of the CDR3 is 12 residues. Germline CDR1 reads SQVTM; CDR2 reads ANQGSEA. CDR3 nucleotide sequence: TGCAGCGTTAAAGTCGGGTTGGGTGAGCAGTTCCTC. It translates to CSVKVGLGEQFL.

A word on this clonotype: At one boundary the junction diverges from the germline segment, which might be a read error. This chain uses TRBV7-7 with TRBJ2-7, with D possibly TRBD2 on 7 matching bases. Germline-derived CDR1 and CDR2 are SSHAT and FNYEAQ (reference sequence). The CDR3 runs to 13 residues. CDR3 nucleotides: TGTGCTAGCAGCCCCGGAGGGGGGGACGAGCAGTACTTC. It translates to CASSPGGGDEQYF.

The chain combines TRBV20-1 with TRBJ1-6; perhaps TRBD1 as D (5 bases). The CDR3 consists of 16 residues. Looked up from germline, CDR1 is DFQATT and CDR2 is SNEGSKA (reference sequence). The CDR3 bases are TGCAGCCCGAGGGAGGCAGGGAGGATGAATAATTCACCCCTCCACTTT. Its translation is CSPREAGRMNNSPLHF.

The J gene is TRBJ2-1, the V gene TRBV5-1, with TRBD2 identical over 9 bases. The junction had 10 bases not matched to a gene; V was cut back by 0 bases and J by 0 bases. The length of the CDR3 is 19 residues. CDR1 is SGHRS and CDR2 is YFSETQ in the germline V gene. The CDR3 spells CASSLARTSARSSYNEQFF. The DNA for the CDR3 is TGCGCCAGCAGCTTGGCCAGGACTAGCGCAAGGAGCTCCTACAATGAGCAGTTCTTC.

This clonotype was seen a few times. The chain couples TRBV9 to TRBJ2-1; a possible D gene is TRBD1 (6 bases). Trimming took 5 bases from V and 8 from J, leaving 14 bases between them. The length of the CDR3 is 13 residues. Germline assignment: CDR1 SGDLS and CDR2 YYNGEE. CDR3 in amino acids: CASRPEQGHEQFF. CDR3 DNA: TGTGCCAGCAGGCCTGAACAGGGCCATGAGCAGTTCTTC. Variable domain in full (rest from reference TRBV9 and TRBJ2-1): DSGVTQTPKHLITATGQRVTLRCSPRSGDLSVYWYQQSLDQGLQFLIQYYNGEERAKGNILERFSAQQFPDLHSELNLSSLELGDSALYFCASRPEQGHEQFFGPGTRLTVL.

In its sample, this clonotype was seen many times. CDR3 protein: CASSLELADEQFF. CDR3 bases: TGTGCCAGCAGCTTAGAACTAGCGGATGAGCAGTTCTTC. The chain uses TRBV11-2 and TRBJ2-1; 8 bases agree with TRBD2. Germline V gene sequence: CDR1 SGHAT, CDR2 FQNNGV. This CDR3 has 13 residues. The J segment lost 8 bases and the V segment lost 0 bases, leaving 0 bases of the junction unmatched.

This clonotype has a handful of counts. This sequence joins TRBV20-1 and TRBJ2-3; 7 bases are shared with TRBD2. CDR1 and CDR2 (germline): DFQATT, SNEGSKA (reference sequence). This CDR3 has 17 amino acids. Trimming at V came to 3 bases and at J to 0 bases, leaving 12 bases not matched to a gene. The CDR3 bases are TGCAGTGCTAGCAGTCCTTTCGGGACTACTAGCACAGATACGCAGTATTTT. Translating it yields CSASSPFGTTSTDTQYF.

The chain employs TRBV6-5 and TRBJ1-2; possibly TRBD1 for D (6 bases). The CDR3 contains 13 residues. The germline V gene encodes CDR1 MNHEY and CDR2 SVGAGI. Trimming shortened V by 4 bases and J by 4 bases, and 10 bases separated the two germline ends. CDR3 residues: CASSFLGAYGYTF. CDR3 coding DNA: TGTGCCAGCAGTTTTCTGGGGGCCTATGGCTACACCTTC.